A selection of T cell receptor beta chains follows, all from one sample in a study of T cell responses to AZD1222 COVID-19 vaccine. Sequenced by immunoSEQ multiplex PCR; TCRdb stores in-frame clones only, minus some. The sample shows roughly 100,000 clones, approximately 86% of them seen only once. The specimen was peripheral blood, collected on day 0 of AZD1222 vaccination. The receptor source for this set is an adult in good health. CDR3s include the opening cysteine and the closing phenylalanine or tryptophan. The D gene is left open where the match is weak. Size tells how often a clone was seen (once, few, many) or the class of an expanded clone, and some rows leave it out.

j_gene	abundance	v_gene	d_gene	CDR3nt	CDR3aa
TRBJ2-3	few	TRBV5-1	NA	TGCGCCAGCAGGGGCGTGGCAGCGAGCACAGATACGCAGTATTTT	CASRGVAASTDTQYF
TRBJ1-2	NA	TRBV15	TRBD1	TGTGCCACCAGCAGAGGTGGACAGGGGGCGCTGAGTGGCTACACCTTC	CATSRGGQGALSGYTF
TRBJ1-2	NA	TRBV6-2/TRBV6-3	NA	TGTGCCAGCAGTTACGAGTTTGGCGGCATTAGTGGTGGCTACACCTTC	CASSYEFGGISGGYTF
TRBJ2-7	NA	TRBV2	TRBD1	TGTGCCAGCAGTGACACGGACAGGACCTACGAGCAGTACTTC	CASSDTDRTYEQYF
TRBJ2-4	once	TRBV30	NA	TGTGCCTGGAGCCCTTATCCCGACAAAAACATTCAGTACTTC	CAWSPYPDKNIQYF
TRBJ2-3	NA	TRBV12-3/TRBV12-4	NA	TGTGCCAGCAGTTTACCAGGCGGAGATACGCAGTATTTT	CASSLPGGDTQYF
TRBJ2-3	NA	TRBV7-2	NA	TGTGCCAGCAGCCTGGGACGGCGCACAGATACGCAGTATTTT	CASSLGRRTDTQYF
TRBJ2-2	NA	TRBV11-2	NA	TGTGCCAGCAGCCCGGGGGTCGGGGAGCTGTTTTTT	CASSPGVGELFF
TRBJ1-2	NA	TRBV13	TRBD1	TGTGCCAGCAGCTTAGGAAGCCAGGGGGCGAGATTCTACGGCTACACCTTC	CASSLGSQGARFYGYTF
TRBJ2-2	NA	TRBV28	NA	TGTGCCAGCAGGCCCCAAACAGGCCGAACCGGGGAGCTGTTTTTT	CASRPQTGRTGELFF
TRBJ2-2	NA	TRBV2	NA	TGTGCCAGCAGTGAAGGGAACACCGGGGAGCTGTTTTTT	CASSEGNTGELFF
TRBJ2-7	few	TRBV29-1	NA	TGCAGCGTTGAAGACGATGGAACCTCCCGCTCCTACGAGCAGTACTTC	CSVEDDGTSRSYEQYF
TRBJ1-1	NA	TRBV6-5	TRBD1	TGTGCCAGCATCCTAAGGGGACAGGGTAGCACTGAAGCTTTCTTT	CASILRGQGSTEAFF
TRBJ1-5	NA	TRBV6-1	NA	TGTGCCAGCAGTGATACAGGGTCTAGCAATCAGCCCCAGCATTTT	CASSDTGSSNQPQHF
TRBJ2-1	NA	TRBV21-1	NA	TGTGCCAGCACGAGCGGGAGCAATGAGCAGTTCTTC	CASTSGSNEQFF
TRBJ1-3	few	TRBV4-1	NA	TGCGCCAGCAGCCAAGACCGATACTCTGGAAACACCATATATTTT	CASSQDRYSGNTIYF
TRBJ1-5	once	TRBV2	NA	TGTGCCAGCGGGGGTCAAAGCAATCAGCCCCAGCATTTT	CASGGQSNQPQHF
TRBJ1-2	NA	TRBV28	NA	TGTGCCAGCAGTCCAGACGGACCTGGGGGCTACACCTTC	CASSPDGPGGYTF
TRBJ2-3	once	TRBV6-4	NA	TGTGCCAGCAGTGAAGTACCGGGAGGCACAGATACGCAGTATTTT	CASSEVPGGTDTQYF
TRBJ2-1	NA	TRBV9	TRBD2	TGTGCCAGCACCCCCGCGGGGGGGCTATCCAATGAGCAGTTCTTC	CASTPAGGLSNEQFF
TRBJ1-6	NA	TRBV6-5	NA	TGTGCCAGCGTCGGGACGGCTTATAATTCACCCCTCCACTTT	CASVGTAYNSPLHF
TRBJ1-5	few	TRBV7-9	TRBD1	TGTGCCAGCAGCCCAGGGGGCTCGAGCAATCAGCCCCAGCATTTT	CASSPGGSSNQPQHF
TRBJ2-7	NA	TRBV29-1	NA	TGCAGCGTTCGTCCGGGGCTCTACGAGCAGTACTTC	CSVRPGLYEQYF
TRBJ1-1	NA	TRBV29-1	TRBD1	TGCAGCGGTGATACCCCGGGACAGGGGTACACTGAAGCTTTCTTT	CSGDTPGQGYTEAFF
TRBJ1-1	NA	TRBV7-3	NA	TGTGCCAGCAGCTTAGGTGTTGGGGGTAACACTGAAGCTTTCTTT	CASSLGVGGNTEAFF
TRBJ1-6	NA	TRBV2	NA	TGTGCCAGCAGTGAACGGGCCTCGAGGGGTAATTCACCCCTCCACTTT	CASSERASRGNSPLHF
TRBJ1-2	few	TRBV5-6	TRBD1	TGTGCCAGCAGCGGCGGGACAGGGGGGTATGGCTACACCTTC	CASSGGTGGYGYTF
TRBJ2-1	NA	TRBV7-9	TRBD2	TGTGCCAGCAGCTTCCCACTAGCGGGGATGACCTACAATGAGCAGTTCTTC	CASSFPLAGMTYNEQFF
TRBJ1-4	NA	TRBV21-1	NA	TGTGCCAGCAGCCGCGCAGGTGATGAAAAACTGTTTTTT	CASSRAGDEKLFF
TRBJ1-1	NA	TRBV29-1	TRBD1	TGCAGCGTTGAAACGGACAGGGGTGGCACTGAAGCTTTCTTT	CSVETDRGGTEAFF
TRBJ2-3	NA	TRBV27	NA	TGTGCCAGCAGTTCGTCCCGGGGTTACACAGATACGCAGTATTTT	CASSSSRGYTDTQYF
TRBJ1-5	NA	TRBV28	NA	TGTGCCAGCAGCGGGGTATATAGCAATCAGCCCCAGCATTTT	CASSGVYSNQPQHF
TRBJ2-7	NA	TRBV7-8	TRBD2	TGTGCCAGCAGCCTGCGGACTAGCGGGAGAGTCTACGAGCAGTACTTC	CASSLRTSGRVYEQYF
TRBJ2-1	NA	TRBV5-1	NA	TGCGCCAGCAGCTTGTTGGTAGCTTCCGAGCAGTTCTTC	CASSLLVASEQFF
TRBJ2-1	NA	TRBV2	TRBD2	TGTGCCAGCAGCCCCTTAGCGGGGGCTAACAATGAGCAGTTCTTC	CASSPLAGANNEQFF
TRBJ1-1	NA	TRBV5-1	NA	TGCGCCAGCAGCTTGGATCGGTTAAACACTGAAGCTTTCTTT	CASSLDRLNTEAFF
TRBJ2-7	NA	TRBV5-1	NA	TGCGCCAGCAGCTTGAGGTCGGGACAAATCTACGAGCAGTACTTC	CASSLRSGQIYEQYF
TRBJ2-7	NA	TRBV21-1	NA	TGTGCCAGCAGCAAAGGAGGGGCCCCGGGAATTCTCTCCTACGAGCAGTACTTC	CASSKGGAPGILSYEQYF
TRBJ2-7	NA	TRBV6-2/TRBV6-3	NA	TGTGCCAGCAGCTCAGACTTAGCGAGCTACGAGCAGTACTTC	CASSSDLASYEQYF
TRBJ1-6	NA	TRBV6-5	NA	TGTGCCAGCAGTTCGACGAGAAATTCACCCCTCCACTTT	CASSSTRNSPLHF
TRBJ1-5	once	TRBV19	NA	TGTGCCAGTAGTATAGATGGGGGGGGGCTCGGTCAGCCCCAGCATTTT	CASSIDGGGLGQPQHF
TRBJ2-7	NA	TRBV12-5	NA	TGTGCTAGTGGTTCCCCGGACAGTTTATTCTCCTACGAGCAGTACTTC	CASGSPDSLFSYEQYF
TRBJ1-5	NA	TRBV19	NA	TGTGCCAGTAGATTACTCAATCAGCCCCAGCATTTT	CASRLLNQPQHF
TRBJ2-5	NA	TRBV19	NA	TGTGCCAGTAGTCAGAGGGGTATTGAGACCCAGTACTTC	CASSQRGIETQYF
TRBJ2-7	NA	TRBV30	NA	TGTGCCTACTACGGGGTCACCGGATCCTACGAGCAGTACTTC	CAYYGVTGSYEQYF
TRBJ2-3	NA	TRBV19	NA	TGTGCCAGTGGCCTAGCCAGAGGCACAGATACGCAGTATTTT	CASGLARGTDTQYF
TRBJ1-1	NA	TRBV3-1/TRBV3-2	NA	TGTGCCAGCAGCCAAGGCGGGGGCACTGAAGCTTTCTTT	CASSQGGGTEAFF
TRBJ2-3	once	TRBV9	NA	TGTGCCAGCAGCGTACGGGTGGGGTCAGGCACTACTAGCACAGATACGCAGTATTTT	CASSVRVGSGTTSTDTQYF
TRBJ1-5	NA	TRBV2	NA	TGTGCCAGTAGAAAGGGGGGGGAGGTTCAGCCCCAGCATTTT	CASRKGGEVQPQHF